These 25 T cell receptor beta chains were sequenced from one sample in a study of T cell responses to AZD1222 COVID-19 vaccine. Sequenced by immunoSEQ multiplex PCR; TCRdb stores in-frame clones only, minus some. The data hold some 130,000 clones, with roughly 89% observed a single time. The input for sequencing was peripheral blood, taken on day 0 of AZD1222 vaccination. These receptors all stem from an adult in good health.

This clone occurred once. The V call is TRBV4-2, the J call TRBJ1-2; D unclear. Germline CDR1 reads LGHNA; CDR2 reads YNFKEQ. Deletions cut 0 bases from V and 3 bases from J, with 14 bases between. This CDR3 has 16 amino acids. The CDR3 DNA reads TGTGCCAGCAGCCAAGAATGGAGGCAGGAGGACTATGGCTACACCTTC. Translated: CASSQEWRQEDYGYTF.

This rearrangement joins TRBV18 to TRBJ1-1; possible D gene TRBD1, 5 bases. The CDR3 contains 16 residues. V gave up 0 bases and J gave up 10 bases, with 21 bases separating them. The germline V gene encodes CDR1 KGHSH and CDR2 LQKENI. DNA for the CDR3: TGTGCCAGCTCACCACCGAACACCGGGGGGAAGGTGGGAGCTTTCTTT. Translating gives CASSPPNTGGKVGAFF.

The J gene is TRBJ2-3, the V gene TRBV11-2; D call uncertain. The CDR3 is 15 amino acids. Germline CDR1 reads SGHAT; CDR2 reads FQNNGV. V was pared by 3 bases and J by 6 bases, with 16 bases between. CDR3 nucleotides: TGTGCCAGCAGCTTCAACCCGGCGGCGCCCGATACGCAGTATTTT. Translation gives CASSFNPAAPDTQYF. The full variable domain, with the rest looked up from reference TRBV11-2 and TRBJ2-3, is EAGVAQSPRYKIIEKRQSVAFWCNPISGHATLYWYQQILGQGPKLLIQFQNNGVVDDSQLPKDRFSAERLKGVDSTLKIQPAKLEDSAVYLCASSFNPAAPDTQYFGPGTRLTVL.

The chain carries TRBV7-9 and TRBJ2-1; 8 bases match TRBD2. The CDR3 is 16 residues long. The V gene's germline CDR1 is SEHNR and CDR2 FQNEAQ (reference sequence). Unmatched junction bases numbered 12, after V lost 4 bases and J lost 7 bases. The CDR3 spells CASSSPSGGAGNEQFF. CDR3 coding DNA: TGTGCCAGCAGCTCCCCCTCGGGGGGGGCTGGGAATGAGCAGTTCTTC.

This clone was seen only a few times. This chain joins TRBV6-1 and TRBJ2-7, with a tentative D call TRBD2 (7 bases). V lost 3 bases to trimming and J lost 2 bases, with 17 bases between them. CDR1 and CDR2 (germline): MNHNS, SASEGT. The CDR3 length is 16 residues. CDR3 protein: CASSDPGGRYPYEQYF. The CDR3 bases are TGTGCCAGCAGTGATCCGGGGGGCCGTTACCCCTACGAGCAGTACTTC.

The genes are TRBV7-2 and TRBJ1-1; no definite D call. The CDR3 has 15 amino acids. V lost 4 bases and J lost 8, with 20 bases in between. CDR1 and CDR2 from the germline V gene are SGHTA and FQGNSA. The CDR3 region is CASSYQASQLEEAFF. The CDR3 bases are TGTGCCAGCAGCTATCAGGCCTCCCAACTAGAAGAAGCTTTCTTT.

This clone showed up just once. The chain's CDR3 is CASSPPGTKNIQYF. The CDR3 DNA follows: TGTGCCAGCTCACCACCCGGGACCAAAAACATTCAGTACTTC. The J gene is TRBJ2-4, the V gene TRBV18; tentatively, D is TRBD2 (5 bases). The germline V and J ends were trimmed by 0 bases and 2 bases, with 5 bases remaining between them. The CDR3 is 14 amino acids. Germline V gene lookup returns CDR1 KGHSH and CDR2 LQKENI.

The rearrangement joins TRBV7-2 to TRBJ1-2; the D is unclear. The CDR3 has 15 amino acids. From germline, CDR1 is SGHTA and CDR2 FQGNSA. The V and J ends lost 1 base and 8 bases respectively, with 17 bases between them. In DNA form, the CDR3 reads TGTGCCAGCAGCTTAGGGGTAGGGAATTCTGGAGGCTACACCTTC. Residues: CASSLGVGNSGGYTF.

As for this clone: The junction differs from germline at one of its ends, possibly a read error. The rearrangement joins TRBV11-2 to TRBJ2-7; 10 bases match TRBD1. The CDR3 is made up of 18 amino acids. In germline, CDR1 is SGHAT, CDR2 FQNNGV. The DNA of the CDR3 is TGTGCCAGCAGCCCCCTTTCCCGGGACAGGGGTTTCACCTACAAGCAGTACTTC. Amino acids: CASSPLSRDRGFTYKQYF.

This chain connects TRBV2 to TRBJ1-3, with D uncertain. CDR1 SNHLY and CDR2 FYNNEI come from the germline V gene. V gave up 0 bases and J gave up 7 bases, with 7 bases separating them. The CDR3 covers 13 residues. This CDR3 reads CASSEAQANTIYF. CDR3 coding DNA: TGTGCCAGCAGTGAAGCGCAAGCGAACACCATATATTTT.

This clone was found once. The chain carries TRBV15 and TRBJ2-1; the D is unclear. The germline CDR1 and CDR2 sequences are LNHNV and YYDKDF (reference sequence). This CDR3 comprises 17 residues. Between the trimmed V and J ends, which lost 0 bases and 6 bases, there was a span of 18 bases. In DNA, the CDR3 is TGTGCCACCAGCAGAGATCGTATGGGATGGGGTGGCAATGAGCAGTTCTTC. This gives the protein CATSRDRMGWGGNEQFF. The whole variable domain, remainder taken from reference TRBV15 and TRBJ2-1, is DAMVIQNPRYQVTQFGKPVTLSCSQTLNHNVMYWYQQKSSQAPKLLFHYYDKDFNNEADTPDNFQSRRPNTSFCFLDIRSPGLGDTAMYLCATSRDRMGWGGNEQFFGPGTRLTVL.

The chain has TRBV20-1 and TRBJ2-6; D possibly corresponds to TRBD1 (5 bases). V was clipped by 3 bases and J by 4 bases, with 10 bases between them. This CDR3 has 14 amino acids. Germline V CDR1 and CDR2: DFQATT, SNEGSKA (reference sequence). DNA for the CDR3: TGCAGTGCTAGTCGGCAGGGCGGGGCCAACGTCCTGACTTTC. Protein sequence: CSASRQGGANVLTF.

V usage is TRBV25-1 and J usage is TRBJ1-1; a weak D match, TRBD1 (5 bases). Trimming left V 6 bases short and J 1 base short, with 9 bases between. Germline V gene lookup returns CDR1 MGHDK and CDR2 SYGVNS. The CDR3 runs 13 residues. The CDR3 nucleotides read TGTGCCAGCAGGTTTAGGGGGAACACTGAAGCTTTCTTT. As protein: CASRFRGNTEAFF.

The V call is TRBV5-1, the J call TRBJ2-7; 7 bases match TRBD1. The CDR3 sequence is 15 residues long. The ends lost 4 bases at V and 3 bases at J; junction bases unmatched: 10. From germline, CDR1 is SGHRS and CDR2 YFSETQ. CDR3 in DNA: TGCGCCAGCAGCACCGGGACAGATGGAGGCTACGAGCAGTACTTC. The encoded protein is CASSTGTDGGYEQYF.

The V and J genes are TRBV5-4 and TRBJ2-2; D might be TRBD1 (6 bases). The CDR3 extends over 16 amino acids. Germline V CDR1 and CDR2: SGHNT, YYREEE (reference sequence). The ends were cut back, 4 bases at V and 6 bases at J, with 19 bases in the middle. CDR3 bases: TGTGCCAGCAGCACAACAGGGTTCGGGACCGCCGGGGAGCTGTTTTTT. Translating gives CASSTTGFGTAGELFF.

Remarks on this clone: The sample holds other DNA sequences that translate to the same CDR3. The chain joins TRBV6-5 to TRBJ1-4; maybe TRBD1 (5 bases). Germline V gene lookup returns CDR1 MNHEY and CDR2 SVGAGI. Trimming left V 3 bases short and J 3 bases short, with 8 bases between. CDR3 length: 14 residues. CDR3 amino acids: CASSYGTSNEKLFF. Here the CDR3 DNA reads TGTGCCAGCAGTTATGGGACCTCTAATGAAAAACTGTTTTTT.

The chain has TRBV6-5 and TRBJ1-2, with a tentative D call TRBD1 (6 bases). The CDR3 is made up of 14 amino acids. V lost 10 bases to trimming and J lost 8 bases, with 23 bases between them. The germline V gene encodes CDR1 MNHEY and CDR2 SVGAGI. In nucleotides, the CDR3 is TGTGCCACCAAGAAAACGGCAGGGGTGGGCGGCTACACCTTC. Translating it yields CATKKTAGVGGYTF.

The CDR3 nucleotides are TGTGCCAGCAGCCAAGCCGGTGTCGGCATATATTTT. It yields the protein CASSQAGVGIYF. The V gene is TRBV3-1 (or the pseudogene TRBV3-2), the J gene TRBJ1-3; D is uncertain. CDR1 is LGHDT, CDR2 YNNKEL, per germline (reference sequence). The CDR3 is made up of 12 amino acids. V was clipped by 1 base and J by 12 bases, with 10 bases between them.

This rearrangement joins TRBV11-2 to TRBJ2-5; 9 nucleotides match TRBD2. CDR1 is SGHAT and CDR2 is FQNNGV in the germline V gene. The CDR3 is made up of 14 amino acids. The V and J ends lost 6 bases and 4 bases, in that order; junction bases with no gene match: 6. The CDR3 reads CASRSAGGIETQYF. The CDR3, as DNA: TGTGCCAGCAGATCGGCGGGGGGGATAGAGACCCAGTACTTC.

V usage is TRBV6-5 and J usage is TRBJ1-5, with D maybe TRBD1 (5 bases). In germline, CDR1 is MNHEY, CDR2 SVGAGI. The CDR3 length is 15 residues. V gave up 2 bases and J gave up 7 bases, with 15 bases separating them. This CDR3 reads CASSYGMGVGQPQHF. DNA of the CDR3: TGTGCCAGCAGTTACGGTATGGGGGTAGGACAGCCCCAGCATTTT.

The chain recombines TRBV2 with TRBJ1-1; 9 bases map to TRBD1. Germline loops: CDR1 SNHLY, CDR2 FYNNEI. The CDR3 spans 17 residues. V lost 6 bases, J lost 7 bases, and 18 bases stayed unmatched. The CDR3 here is CASRPTGGALRGGEAFF. In DNA, the CDR3 is TGTGCCAGCAGACCTACAGGGGGCGCCTTGAGAGGGGGTGAAGCTTTCTTT.

V and J are TRBV6-5 and TRBJ2-5, with D perhaps TRBD1 (5 bases). Germline V lookup: CDR1 MNHEY, CDR2 SVGAGI. The CDR3 spans 14 residues. V was trimmed by 0 bases and J by 5 bases, leaving 10 bases between them. For the CDR3, the DNA is TGTGCCAGCAGTTACTCGGCAGGGCCGGAGACCCAGTACTTC. This gives the protein CASSYSAGPETQYF.

V and J are TRBV6-5 and TRBJ1-6, with D perhaps TRBD1 (6 bases). Trimming cost V 0 bases and J 10 bases, with 13 bases left between them. Germline V lookup: CDR1 MNHEY, CDR2 SVGAGI. The CDR3 loop spans 15 amino acids. The CDR3 DNA sequence: TGTGCCAGCAGTTACTCGGGGGGCAAGGGGTCACCCCTCCACTTT. Protein: CASSYSGGKGSPLHF.

V and J are TRBV6-5 and TRBJ1-5, with D hard to call. V was clipped by 5 bases and J by 0 bases, with 11 bases between them. The CDR3 spans 15 residues. Per germline, CDR1 MNHEY and CDR2 SVGAGI. CDR3 nucleotides: TGTGCCAGCAGTCTCACTCACGCTAGCAATCAGCCCCAGCATTTT. Amino acid sequence: CASSLTHASNQPQHF.

This sequence joins TRBV19 and TRBJ1-1, with D possibly TRBD1 on 5 matching bases. CDR1 is LNHDA, CDR2 SQIVND, per germline (reference sequence). V gave up 0 bases and J gave up 1 base, with 9 bases separating them. This CDR3 region has 15 residues. CDR3 in DNA: TGTGCCAGTAGTATAGAGGGACTCCCGAACACTGAAGCTTTCTTT. Protein: CASSIEGLPNTEAFF.